This TCR beta chain is drawn from a study of spatial heterogeneity in lung cancer. Sample time point: sample taken at primary tumor resection. Each CDR3 protein gets one entry after TCRdb re-called the 5' RACE reads with MiXCR. Here the sample spans around 2,000 distinct CDR3 sequences, roughly a quarter being singletons. Germline V gene data show CDR1 as MNHEY and CDR2 as SMNVEV (reference sequence). This CDR3 region has 16 residues. With 7 bases clipped from V and 7 bases from J, the junction kept 12 bases outside the gene matches. The sequence derives from a male donor with early-stage non-small cell lung cancer. The V call is TRBV27, the J call TRBJ1-6; 8 bases are a match to TRBD1. The source material was normal lung tissue next to the tumor, sampled at surgery. The CDR3 coding sequence is TGTGCCAGCAACCCCGGCAGGGGGCAACGGAATTCACCCCTCCACTTT. As protein: CASNPGRGQRNSPLHF.